The T cell receptor beta chain described here comes from a study of blood T cell repertoires in COVID-19. The data were produced by immunoSEQ multiplex PCR, yet TCRdb's version contains in-frame clones alone and is incomplete. The table records 200,000 to 250,000 clones, 85% to 90% of them present only once. The sample holds one count of this clone. The CDR3 loop spans 19 amino acids. CDR1 and CDR2 from the germline V gene are LNHDA and SQIVND (reference sequence). V dropped 3 bases and J dropped 0 bases, with 21 bases sitting between them. The TCR was taken from a woman under 30 in a cohort exposed to, infected with or recovered from COVID-19 (not recorded which). The chain joins TRBV19 to TRBJ2-1; unclear D gene. Sequencing was performed on PBMCs or T cells enriched from blood (not recorded which). CDR3 DNA sequence: TGTGCCAGTAGTATGCCTAGTTGGCTCGCTCACTTCTCCTACAATGAGCAGTTCTTC. Amino acids: CASSMPSWLAHFSYNEQFF.